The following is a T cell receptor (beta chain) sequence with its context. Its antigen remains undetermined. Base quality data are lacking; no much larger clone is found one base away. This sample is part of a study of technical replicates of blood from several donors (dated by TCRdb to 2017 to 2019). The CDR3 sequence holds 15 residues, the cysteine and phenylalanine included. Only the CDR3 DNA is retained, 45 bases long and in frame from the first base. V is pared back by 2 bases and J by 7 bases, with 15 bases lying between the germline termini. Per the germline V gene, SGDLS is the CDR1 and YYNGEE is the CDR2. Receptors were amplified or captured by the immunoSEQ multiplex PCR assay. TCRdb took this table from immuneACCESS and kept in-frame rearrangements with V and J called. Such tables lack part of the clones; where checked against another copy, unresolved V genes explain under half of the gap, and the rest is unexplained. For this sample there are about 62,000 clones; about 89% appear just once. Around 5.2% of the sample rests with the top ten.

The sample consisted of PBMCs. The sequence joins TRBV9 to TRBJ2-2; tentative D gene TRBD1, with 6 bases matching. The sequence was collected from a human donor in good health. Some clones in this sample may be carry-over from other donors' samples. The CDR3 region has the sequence CASSVGTQIFGELFF. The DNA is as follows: TGTGCCAGCAGCGTTGGGACACAAATCTTCGGGGAGCTGTTTTTT.